The present T cell receptor beta chain was sequenced within a study of T cells in Graves' hyperthyroidism and ophthalmopathy. There were TCR beta CDR3 regions amplified from RNA transcripts. First-round RT-PCR of the TCR CDR3 relied on the HTBI primer set. TCRdb re-analysed the multiplex PCR reads in MiXCR, keeping a single row per CDR3 protein. The sample contains around 480,000 distinct CDR3 sequences, approximately 15% of which appear only once. The table lists this clonotype with a count of one. V lost 3 bases and J lost 1, with 9 bases in between. This CDR3 region has 14 residues. V is TRBV12-3 or TRBV12-4 and J is TRBJ1-1; no definite D call. The receptor comes from a woman under 30 with Graves' hyperthyroidism. The sequenced sample was blood. CDR3 in amino acids: CASSFGLQNTEAFF. CDR3 nucleotide sequence: TGTGCCAGCAGTTTCGGGTTACAGAACACTGAAGCTTTCTTT.